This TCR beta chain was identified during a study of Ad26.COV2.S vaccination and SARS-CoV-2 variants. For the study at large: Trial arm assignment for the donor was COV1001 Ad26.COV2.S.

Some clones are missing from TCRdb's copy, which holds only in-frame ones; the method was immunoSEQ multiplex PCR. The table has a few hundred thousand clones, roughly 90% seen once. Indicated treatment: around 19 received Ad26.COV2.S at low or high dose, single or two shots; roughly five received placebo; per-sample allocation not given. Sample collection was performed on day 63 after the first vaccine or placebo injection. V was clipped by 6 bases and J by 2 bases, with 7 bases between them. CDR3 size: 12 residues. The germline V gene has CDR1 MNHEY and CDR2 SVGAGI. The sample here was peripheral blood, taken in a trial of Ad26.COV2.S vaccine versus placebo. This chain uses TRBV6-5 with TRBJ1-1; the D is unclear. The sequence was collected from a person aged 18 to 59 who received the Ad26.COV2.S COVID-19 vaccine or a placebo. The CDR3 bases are TGTGCCAGCAGAGAGAGAAACACTGAAGCTTTCTTT. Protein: CASRERNTEAFF.